What follows describes a single T cell receptor (beta chain). This entry belongs to a study of shared clonotypes between healthy human individuals. The replicate PCRs on unsorted PBMC were given approximately 300 ng DNA, which is about 30,000 T cell genomes. The protocol was immunoSEQ multiplex PCR, while the TCRdb copy is restricted to in-frame clones and leaves out a portion. Among 100,000 or so clones listed, less than 50% were seen once. Trimming left V 7 bases short and J 4 bases short, with 18 bases between. This CDR3 is built from 14 residues. Germline CDR1 SQVTM, CDR2 ANQGSEA. This chain uses TRBV29-1 with TRBJ2-3; D tentatively reads TRBD1 or TRBD2 (6 bases each). The sample consisted of PBMCs. The receptor was isolated from a middle-aged woman in good health. Some clones in this sample may be carry-over from other donors' samples. The CDR3 region is CSAGASVLADTQYF. CDR3 DNA sequence: TGCAGCGCGGGGGCTAGCGTTTTGGCAGATACGCAGTATTTT.